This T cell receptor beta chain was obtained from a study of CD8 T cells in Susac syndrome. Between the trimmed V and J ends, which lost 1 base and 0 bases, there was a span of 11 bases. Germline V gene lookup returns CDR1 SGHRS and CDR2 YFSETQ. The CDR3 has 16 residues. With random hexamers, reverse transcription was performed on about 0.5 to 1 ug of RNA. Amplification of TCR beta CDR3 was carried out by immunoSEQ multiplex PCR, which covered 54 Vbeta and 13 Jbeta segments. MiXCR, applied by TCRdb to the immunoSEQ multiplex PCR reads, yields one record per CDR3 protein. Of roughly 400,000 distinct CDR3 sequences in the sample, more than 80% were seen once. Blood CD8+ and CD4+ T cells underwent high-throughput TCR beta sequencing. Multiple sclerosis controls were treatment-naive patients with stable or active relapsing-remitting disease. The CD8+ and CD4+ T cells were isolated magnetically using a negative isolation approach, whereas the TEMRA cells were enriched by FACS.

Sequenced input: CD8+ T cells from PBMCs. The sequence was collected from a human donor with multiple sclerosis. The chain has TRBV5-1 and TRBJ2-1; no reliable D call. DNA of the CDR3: TGCGCCAGCAGCTTGCACGACTCGAGCTCCTACAATGAGCAGTTCTTC. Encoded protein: CASSLHDSSSYNEQFF. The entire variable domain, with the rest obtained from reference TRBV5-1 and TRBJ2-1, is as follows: KAGVTQTPRYLIKTRGQQVTLSCSPISGHRSVSWYQQTPGQGLQFLFEYFSETQRNKGNFPGRFSGRQFSNSRSEMNVSTLELGDSALYLCASSLHDSSSYNEQFFGPGTRLTVL.